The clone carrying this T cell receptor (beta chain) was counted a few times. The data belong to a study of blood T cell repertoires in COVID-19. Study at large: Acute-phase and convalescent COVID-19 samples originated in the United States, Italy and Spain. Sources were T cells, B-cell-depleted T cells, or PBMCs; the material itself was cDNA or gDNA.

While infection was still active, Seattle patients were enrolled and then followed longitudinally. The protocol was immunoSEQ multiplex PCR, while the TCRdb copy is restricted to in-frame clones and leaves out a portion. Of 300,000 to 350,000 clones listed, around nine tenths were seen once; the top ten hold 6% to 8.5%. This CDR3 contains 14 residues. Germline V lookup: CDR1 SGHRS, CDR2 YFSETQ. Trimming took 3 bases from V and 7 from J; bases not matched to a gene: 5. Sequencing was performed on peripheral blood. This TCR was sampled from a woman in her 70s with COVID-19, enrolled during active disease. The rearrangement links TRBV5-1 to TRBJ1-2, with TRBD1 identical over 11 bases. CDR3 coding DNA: TGCGCCAGCAGCTCTGAAGGACAGGGGGCTGGCTACACCTTC. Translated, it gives CASSSEGQGAGYTF.